This T cell receptor (beta chain) was recovered during a study of T cells in Graves' hyperthyroidism and ophthalmopathy. Amplified TCR beta CDR3 regions derived from RNA transcripts. Researchers ran a first-round RT-PCR on the TCR CDR3 using the HTBI primer set. TCRdb ran MiXCR on the multiplex PCR reads and lists one entry per CDR3 protein. The table includes roughly 500,000 distinct CDR3 sequences, 35% to 50% detected once. Germline trimming cut 4 bases from V and 0 bases from J; bases unmatched to any gene: 8. Germline V gene sequence: CDR1 DFQATT, CDR2 SNEGSKA (reference sequence). The CDR3 runs 16 residues.

Material: peripheral blood or thyroid tissue (not recorded which). The TCR was taken from an adult woman with Graves' disease, either hyperthyroidism or ophthalmopathy (not recorded which). The V and J genes are TRBV20-1 and TRBJ1-5, with 8 bases fitting TRBD1. The CDR3 is CSAISRQGFSNQPQHF. Written as DNA, the CDR3 is TGCAGTGCTATCAGCAGACAGGGGTTTAGCAATCAGCCCCAGCATTTT.